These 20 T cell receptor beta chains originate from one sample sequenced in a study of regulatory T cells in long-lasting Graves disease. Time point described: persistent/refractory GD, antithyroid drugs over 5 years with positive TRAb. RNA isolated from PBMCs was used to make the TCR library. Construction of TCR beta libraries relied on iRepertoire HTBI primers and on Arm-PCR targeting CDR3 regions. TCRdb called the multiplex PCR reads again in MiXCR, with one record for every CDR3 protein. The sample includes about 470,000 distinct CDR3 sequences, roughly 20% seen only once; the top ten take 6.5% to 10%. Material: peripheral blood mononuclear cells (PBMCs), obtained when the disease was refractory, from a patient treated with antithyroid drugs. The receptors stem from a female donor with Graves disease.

In DNA form, the CDR3 reads TGTGCCAGCAGCCTCACACTAGCGGGAGACACCGGGGAGCTGTTTTTT. This sequence encodes CASSLTLAGDTGELFF. The chain links TRBV7-3 to TRBJ2-2, with 11 bases aligning to TRBD2. Germline assignment: CDR1 SGHTA and CDR2 FQGTGA. The CDR3 has 16 residues. The ends lost 5 bases at V and 3 bases at J; junction bases unmatched: 5.

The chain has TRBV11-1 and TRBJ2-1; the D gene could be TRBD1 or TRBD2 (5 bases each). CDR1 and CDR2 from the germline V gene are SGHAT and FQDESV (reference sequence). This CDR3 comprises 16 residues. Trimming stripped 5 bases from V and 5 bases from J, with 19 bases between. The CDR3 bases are TGTGCCAGCAGCCATATGGGGACGGGTAGGAACAATGAGCAGTTCTTC. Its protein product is CASSHMGTGRNNEQFF.

The CDR3: CASSQGDRGSNQPQHF. In DNA, the CDR3 is TGCGCCAGCAGCCAAGGCGACAGGGGTAGCAATCAGCCCCAGCATTTT. The J gene is TRBJ1-5, the V gene TRBV4-1, with TRBD1 identical over 8 bases. Germline trimming cut 1 base from V and 0 bases from J; bases unmatched to any gene: 2. Germline CDR1 reads MGHRA; CDR2 reads YSYEKL. This CDR3 comprises 16 residues.

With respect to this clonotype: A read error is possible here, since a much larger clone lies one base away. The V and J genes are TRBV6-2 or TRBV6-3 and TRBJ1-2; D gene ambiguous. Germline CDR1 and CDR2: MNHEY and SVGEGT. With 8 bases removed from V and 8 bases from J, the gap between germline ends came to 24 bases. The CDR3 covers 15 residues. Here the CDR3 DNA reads TGTGCCAGCTCCCTGAGGTACCATGGGCTATACGGCTACACCTTC. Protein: CASSLRYHGLYGYTF.

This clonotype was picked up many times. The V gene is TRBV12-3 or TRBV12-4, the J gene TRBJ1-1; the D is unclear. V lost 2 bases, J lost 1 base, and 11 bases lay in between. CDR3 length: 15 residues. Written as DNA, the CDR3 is TGTGCCAGCAGTTTACGGGTCCGTGGGAACACTGAAGCTTTCTTT. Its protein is CASSLRVRGNTEAFF.

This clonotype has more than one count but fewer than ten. CDR3 nucleotides: TGTGCCAGCAGCCTGGGAGGGATGGGCACTGAAGCTTTCTTT. Residues: CASSLGGMGTEAFF. The chain combines TRBV27 with TRBJ1-1, with D unclear. In germline, CDR1 is MNHEY, CDR2 SMNVEV (reference sequence). With 6 bases removed from V and 4 bases from J, the gap between germline ends came to 15 bases. The CDR3 spans 14 residues.

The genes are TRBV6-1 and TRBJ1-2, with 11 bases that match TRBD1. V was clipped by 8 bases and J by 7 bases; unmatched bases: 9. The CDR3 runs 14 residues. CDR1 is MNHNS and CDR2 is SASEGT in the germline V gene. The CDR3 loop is CASLRTGGFGGYTF. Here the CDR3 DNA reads TGTGCCAGCCTCAGGACAGGGGGCTTCGGTGGCTACACCTTC.

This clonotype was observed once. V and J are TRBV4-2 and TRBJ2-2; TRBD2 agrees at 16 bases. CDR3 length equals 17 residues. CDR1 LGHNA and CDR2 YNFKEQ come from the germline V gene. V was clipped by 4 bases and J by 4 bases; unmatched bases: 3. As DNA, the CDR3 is TGTGCCAGCAGCCGCGGGACTAGCGGGAGGGCCACCGGGGAGCTGTTTTTT. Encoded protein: CASSRGTSGRATGELFF.

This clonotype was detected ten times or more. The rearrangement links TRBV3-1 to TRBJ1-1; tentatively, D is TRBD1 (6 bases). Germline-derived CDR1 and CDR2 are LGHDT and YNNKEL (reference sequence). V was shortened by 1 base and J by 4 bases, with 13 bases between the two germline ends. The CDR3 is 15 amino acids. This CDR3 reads CASSQAPGGPTEAFF. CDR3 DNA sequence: TGTGCCAGCAGCCAAGCCCCCGGGGGGCCCACTGAAGCTTTCTTT.

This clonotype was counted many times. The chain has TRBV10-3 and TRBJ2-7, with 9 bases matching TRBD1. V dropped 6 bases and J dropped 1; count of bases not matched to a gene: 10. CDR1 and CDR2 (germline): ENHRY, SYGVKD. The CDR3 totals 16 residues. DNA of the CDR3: TGTGCCATCAGGACCCCGGGACAGGGTAATTCCTACGAGCAGTACTTC. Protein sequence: CAIRTPGQGNSYEQYF.

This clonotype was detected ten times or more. The CDR3 region is CASSPFGLGSYEQYF. Written as DNA, the CDR3 is TGTGCCAGCTCACCATTTGGGTTAGGATCCTACGAGCAGTACTTC. V and J are TRBV18 and TRBJ2-7; no clear D gene. V lost 2 bases to trimming and J lost 1 base, with 12 bases between them. CDR1 and CDR2 from the germline V gene are KGHSH and LQKENI. The CDR3 covers 15 residues.

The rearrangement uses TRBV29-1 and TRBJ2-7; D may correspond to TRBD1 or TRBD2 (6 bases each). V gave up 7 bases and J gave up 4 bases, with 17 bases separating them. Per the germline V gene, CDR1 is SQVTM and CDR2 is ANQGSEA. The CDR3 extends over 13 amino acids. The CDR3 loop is CSAWGAGKYEQYF. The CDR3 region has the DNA TGCAGCGCGTGGGGGGCCGGAAAGTACGAGCAGTACTTC.

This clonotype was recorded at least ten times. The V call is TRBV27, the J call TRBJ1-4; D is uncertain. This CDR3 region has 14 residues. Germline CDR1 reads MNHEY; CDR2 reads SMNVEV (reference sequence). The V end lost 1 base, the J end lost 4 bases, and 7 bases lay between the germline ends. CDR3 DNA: TGTGCCAGCAGTTTATATGGCGTTAATGAAAAACTGTTTTTT. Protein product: CASSLYGVNEKLFF.

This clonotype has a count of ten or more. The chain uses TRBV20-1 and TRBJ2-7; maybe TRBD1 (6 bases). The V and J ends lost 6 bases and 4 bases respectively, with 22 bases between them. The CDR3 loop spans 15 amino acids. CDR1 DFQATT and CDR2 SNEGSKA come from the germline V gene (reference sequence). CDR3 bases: TGCAGTGCACCCCGAAGGCAGGGGCGTCGTTACGAGCAGTACTTC. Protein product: CSAPRRQGRRYEQYF.

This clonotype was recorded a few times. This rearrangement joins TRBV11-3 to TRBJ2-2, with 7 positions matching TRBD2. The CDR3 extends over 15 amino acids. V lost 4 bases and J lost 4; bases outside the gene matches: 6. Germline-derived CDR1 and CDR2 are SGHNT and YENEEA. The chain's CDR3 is CASSWWRGGTGELFF. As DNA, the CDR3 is TGTGCCAGCAGCTGGTGGCGCGGGGGCACCGGGGAGCTGTTTTTT.

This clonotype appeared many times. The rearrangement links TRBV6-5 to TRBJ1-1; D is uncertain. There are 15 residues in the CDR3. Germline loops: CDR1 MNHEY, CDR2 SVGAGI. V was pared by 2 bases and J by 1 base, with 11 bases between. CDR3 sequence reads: CASSYDSPANTEAFF. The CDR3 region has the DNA TGTGCCAGCAGTTACGACTCCCCGGCGAACACTGAAGCTTTCTTT.

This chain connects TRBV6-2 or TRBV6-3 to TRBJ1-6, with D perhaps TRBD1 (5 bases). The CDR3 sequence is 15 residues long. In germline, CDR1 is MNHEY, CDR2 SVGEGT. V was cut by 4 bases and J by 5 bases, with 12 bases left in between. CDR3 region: CASSSGGRHNSPLHF. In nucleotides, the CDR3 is TGTGCCAGCAGTTCTGGGGGAAGGCATAATTCACCCCTCCACTTT.

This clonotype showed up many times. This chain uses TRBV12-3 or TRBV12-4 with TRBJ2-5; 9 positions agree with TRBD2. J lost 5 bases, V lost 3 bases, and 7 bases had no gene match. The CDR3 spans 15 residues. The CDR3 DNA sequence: TGTGCCAGCAGTTTCCCTAGCGGGACTGGCGAGACCCAGTACTTC. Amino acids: CASSFPSGTGETQYF.

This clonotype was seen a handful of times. As DNA, the CDR3 is TGTGCCAGCGGGCGGGTTGGTGCTTTCTTT. This codes for CASGRVGAFF. V gene TRBV12-3 or TRBV12-4 combines with J gene TRBJ1-1, with D uncertain. The CDR3 spans 10 residues. The germline V and J ends were trimmed by 8 bases and 11 bases, with 12 bases remaining between them.

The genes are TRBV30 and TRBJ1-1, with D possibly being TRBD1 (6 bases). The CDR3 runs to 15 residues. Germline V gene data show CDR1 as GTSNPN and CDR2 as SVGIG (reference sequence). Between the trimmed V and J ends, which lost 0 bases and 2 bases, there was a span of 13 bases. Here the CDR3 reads CAWSVPGHPNTEAFF. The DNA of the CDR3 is TGTGCCTGGAGTGTCCCGGGACATCCCAACACTGAAGCTTTCTTT.